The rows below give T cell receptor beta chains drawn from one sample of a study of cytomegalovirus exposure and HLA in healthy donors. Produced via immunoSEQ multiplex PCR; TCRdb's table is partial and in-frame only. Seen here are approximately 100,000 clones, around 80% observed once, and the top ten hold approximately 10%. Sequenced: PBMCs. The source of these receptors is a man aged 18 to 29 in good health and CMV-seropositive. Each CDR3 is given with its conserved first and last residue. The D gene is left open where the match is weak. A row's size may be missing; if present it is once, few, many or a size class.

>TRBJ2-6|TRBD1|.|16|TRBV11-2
TGTGCCAGCAGCCCCTGGGACAGGGCTGGGGCCAACGTCCTGACTTTC
CASSPWDRAGANVLTF
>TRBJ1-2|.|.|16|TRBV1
TGCACGAGGGCAGTCGACGGGCCGACCCCTAACTATGGCTACACCTTC
CTRAVDGPTPNYGYTF
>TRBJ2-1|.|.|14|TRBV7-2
TGTGCCAGCAGCCCGACTTTCCTAAGGTCTGAGCAGTTCTTC
CASSPTFLRSEQFF
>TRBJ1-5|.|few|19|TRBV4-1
TGCGCCAGCAGCCAATCGATTACCACCCGGGGGGCAGACAATCAGCCCCAGCATTTT
CASSQSITTRGADNQPQHF
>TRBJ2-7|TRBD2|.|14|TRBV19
TGTGCCAGTAGTGGCTGGCGGGGGGCCTACGAGCAGTACTTC
CASSGWRGAYEQYF
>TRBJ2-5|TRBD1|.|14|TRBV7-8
TGTGCCAGCAGCGTAAGACGGGACAGAGAGACCCAGTACTTC
CASSVRRDRETQYF
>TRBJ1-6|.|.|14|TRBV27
TGTGCCAGCAGTTCGGGGAGGTTGGGCTCACCCCTCCACTTT
CASSSGRLGSPLHF
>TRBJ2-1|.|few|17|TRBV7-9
TGTGCCAGCAGCCCACGTAGCGGCGCTAGTTCCTACAATGAGCAGTTCTTC
CASSPRSGASSYNEQFF
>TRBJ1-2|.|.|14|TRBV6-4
TGTGCCAGCAGTGAAAGGGGGACACCGGGAGGCTACACCTTC
CASSERGTPGGYTF
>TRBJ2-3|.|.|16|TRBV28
TGTGCCAGCAGTTTAAGTAGGAGCAGCCGCACAGATACGCAGTATTTT
CASSLSRSSRTDTQYF
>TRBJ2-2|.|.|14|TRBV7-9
TGTGCCAGCAGCTTAGCGGGGGGAACCGGGGAGCTGTTTTTT
CASSLAGGTGELFF
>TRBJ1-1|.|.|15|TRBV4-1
TGCGCCAGCAGCGCAGGACAACGCAGTTGGTCTGAAGCTTTCTTT
CASSAGQRSWSEAFF
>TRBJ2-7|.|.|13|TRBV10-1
TGCGCCAGCAGTAGACACCCCTCCTACGAGCAGTACTTC
CASSRHPSYEQYF
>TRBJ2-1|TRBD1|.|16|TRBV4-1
TGCGCCAGCAGCCAAGTGGGACAGGGGACCTACAATGAGCAGTTCTTC
CASSQVGQGTYNEQFF
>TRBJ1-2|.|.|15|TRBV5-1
TGCGCCAGCAGCTTGGAGAGGGCGGAAAACTATGGCTACACCTTC
CASSLERAENYGYTF
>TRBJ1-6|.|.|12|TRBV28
TGTGCCAGCACCCGGGGGTTGGCTCCCCTCCACTTT
CASTRGLAPLHF
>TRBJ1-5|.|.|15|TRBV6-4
TGTGCCAGCAGTTCTACCCCGGGGGGCAATCAGCCCCAGCATTTT
CASSSTPGGNQPQHF
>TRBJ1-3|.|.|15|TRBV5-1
TGCGCCAGCAGCTTAAGACACGACTCTGGAAACACCATATATTTT
CASSLRHDSGNTIYF
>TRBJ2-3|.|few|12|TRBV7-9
TGTGCCAGCTCGACCGGCGGGGATACGCAGTATTTT
CASSTGGDTQYF
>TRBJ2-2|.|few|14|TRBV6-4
TGTGCCAGCAGTGAAAAACCGGGCACCGGGGAGCTGTTTTTT
CASSEKPGTGELFF
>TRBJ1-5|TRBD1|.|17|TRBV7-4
TGTGCCAGCAGCTTAGATAACGACAGGGTATCGAATCAGCCCCAGCATTTT
CASSLDNDRVSNQPQHF
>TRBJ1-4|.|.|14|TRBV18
TGTGCCAGCTCACCCTCTCGTCAAGGGGGAAAACTGTTTTTT
CASSPSRQGGKLFF
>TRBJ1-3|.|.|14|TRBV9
TGTGCCAGCAGCACGACTGGAAGTGGAAACACCATATATTTT
CASSTTGSGNTIYF
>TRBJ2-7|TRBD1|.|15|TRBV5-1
TGCGCCAGCAGCCCGACAGGGGGCAACTCCTACGAGCAGTACTTC
CASSPTGGNSYEQYF
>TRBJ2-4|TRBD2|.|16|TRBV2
TGTGCCAGCAGTGAACGTCGGGCTAGCGGCGTCAACATTCAGTACTTC
CASSERRASGVNIQYF
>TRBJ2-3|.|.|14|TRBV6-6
TGTGCCAGCTGTGGAGGGGGCGCGTCAGATACGCAGTATTTT
CASCGGGASDTQYF
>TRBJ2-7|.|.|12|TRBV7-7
TGTGCCAGCACCAACCAGGGGAACGAGCAGTACTTC
CASTNQGNEQYF